This entry lists 11 T cell receptor beta chains sequenced from one sample in a study of long-term antiretroviral therapy in people with HIV. At the survey level, the v3.0 immunoSEQ assay was run. Data came from immunoSEQ multiplex PCR; TCRdb stores just in-frame clones and leaves some out. The sample consists of tens of thousands of clones, around 76% of them appearing once. The specimen comprised unsorted PBMCs, sampled 0.5 years after starting antiretroviral therapy. These receptors were collected from a woman in her thirties or forties with HIV.

The chain has TRBV6-5 and TRBJ1-1; D is possibly TRBD1 (5 bases). Trimming left V 2 bases short and J 3 bases short, with 7 bases between. CDR1 is MNHEY and CDR2 is SVGAGI in the germline V gene. CDR3 length equals 13 residues. The CDR3: CASSYGRDTEAFF. For the CDR3, the DNA is TGTGCCAGCAGTTACGGCAGGGACACTGAAGCTTTCTTT.

This clone is medium-sized by share. The chain combines TRBV7-9 with TRBJ2-7; 8 bases are a match to TRBD1. J lost 0 bases, V lost 5 bases, and 6 bases had no gene match. The CDR3 extends over 15 amino acids. The germline gives CDR1 SEHNR, CDR2 FQNEAQ (reference sequence). This chain's CDR3 is CASSGGTGRSYEQYF. DNA of the CDR3: TGTGCCAGCAGCGGCGGGACAGGTCGCTCCTACGAGCAGTACTTC. Full variable domain (rest looked up from reference TRBV7-9 and TRBJ2-7): DTGVSQNPRHKITKRGQNVTFRCDPISEHNRLYWYRQTLGQGPEFLTYFQNEAQLEKSRLLSDRFSAERPKGSFSTLEIQRTEQGDSAMYLCASSGGTGRSYEQYFGPGTRLTVT.

The CDR3 nucleotides are TGTGCCTGGAGGCCTGACAGGACCTACGAGCAGTACTTC. Translated, it gives CAWRPDRTYEQYF. The J gene is TRBJ2-7, the V gene TRBV30; D may be TRBD1 (6 bases). Germline V lookup: CDR1 GTSNPN, CDR2 SVGIG (reference sequence). CDR3 length: 13 amino acids. Trimming removed 3 bases from V and 2 bases from J, with 11 bases in between.

This clone was counted between two and nine times. The V and J genes are TRBV5-1 and TRBJ1-2; a possible D gene is TRBD1 (5 bases). CDR3 size: 13 residues. V gave up 4 bases and J gave up 2 bases, with 9 bases separating them. The V gene's germline CDR1 is SGHRS and CDR2 YFSETQ. The CDR3 nucleotides read TGCGCCAGCAGCGCAAACAGGAACTATGGCTACACCTTC. It is translated as CASSANRNYGYTF. Filled out from reference TRBV5-1 and TRBJ1-2, the complete variable domain reads KAGVTQTPRYLIKTRGQQVTLSCSPISGHRSVSWYQQTPGQGLQFLFEYFSETQRNKGNFPGRFSGRQFSNSRSEMNVSTLELGDSALYLCASSANRNYGYTFGSGTRLTVV.

This clone was seen a few times. This chain uses TRBV5-1 with TRBJ1-1, with D possibly matching TRBD1 (5 bases). From germline, CDR1 is SGHRS and CDR2 YFSETQ. This CDR3 comprises 14 residues. The V and J ends lost 4 bases and 6 bases respectively, with 16 bases between them. The CDR3 loop is CASSPVGAYAEAFF. The CDR3 DNA is TGCGCCAGCAGCCCCGTCGGGGCTTACGCTGAAGCTTTCTTT.

V is TRBV6-6 and J is TRBJ2-3, with 8 bases aligning to TRBD2. In germline, CDR1 is MNHNY, CDR2 SVGAGI (reference sequence). J lost 0 bases, V lost 6 bases, and 8 bases had no gene match. This CDR3 region has 16 residues. In DNA, the CDR3 is TGTGCCAGCAGGACCCAACTAGCGGACAGCACAGATACGCAGTATTTT. It yields the protein CASRTQLADSTDTQYF.

A few counts support this clone. The V and J genes are TRBV5-1 and TRBJ1-3; a possible D gene is TRBD1 (6 bases). The CDR3 is 14 residues long. Trimming left V 4 bases short and J 3 bases short, with 11 bases between. Germline values: CDR1 SGHRS, CDR2 YFSETQ. CDR3 nucleotide sequence: TGCGCCAGCAGCGCAACAGGGTTTGGAAACACCATATATTTT. Translation: CASSATGFGNTIYF.

V and J are TRBV6-5 and TRBJ1-1; D remains unclear. The V end lost 5 bases, the J end lost 0 bases, and 7 bases lay between the germline ends. From germline, CDR1 is MNHEY and CDR2 SVGAGI. This CDR3 region has 13 residues. The CDR3 region has the DNA TGTGCCAGCAGTACGGACCTGAACACTGAAGCTTTCTTT. It codes for CASSTDLNTEAFF.

This rearrangement joins TRBV5-4 to TRBJ1-2, with 9 bases that match TRBD1. Germline V gene sequence: CDR1 SGHNT, CDR2 YYREEE (reference sequence). CDR3 size: 16 residues. Trimming cost V 4 bases and J 3 bases; bases outside gene matches: 10. The CDR3 DNA reads TGTGCCAGCAGCCCGGACAGGGGACGAACTGACTATGGCTACACCTTC. It yields the protein CASSPDRGRTDYGYTF. Full variable domain (remainder filled in from reference TRBV5-4 and TRBJ1-2): ETGVTQSPTHLIKTRGQQVTLRCSSQSGHNTVSWYQQALGQGPQFIFQYYREEENGRGNFPPRFSGLQFPNYSSELNVNALELDDSALYLCASSPDRGRTDYGYTFGSGTRLTVV.

This chain links TRBV10-2 with TRBJ2-7; 9 bases align to TRBD1. Per the germline V gene, CDR1 is WSHSY and CDR2 is SAAADI. V gave up 4 bases and J gave up 3 bases; unmatched junction bases: 7. The length of the CDR3 is 15 residues. CDR3 DNA sequence: TGCGCCAGCAGTGGACCGGGACAGGGATACTACGAGCAGTACTTC. It encodes CASSGPGQGYYEQYF.

The chain uses TRBV5-1 and TRBJ2-5; D is perhaps TRBD1 (6 bases). CDR3 size: 13 residues. The V gene's germline CDR1 is SGHRS and CDR2 YFSETQ. The V gene lost 4 bases and the J gene lost 1 base, with 8 bases spanning the gap. The CDR3: CASSRGSQETQYF. The CDR3 region has the DNA TGCGCCAGCAGCAGGGGGTCCCAAGAGACCCAGTACTTC.